The 28 T cell receptor beta chains in this list originate from one sample, sequenced in a study of CD4 T cells in relation to SARS-CoV-2 and coronaviruses. The unexposed donors gave CD4+ T cells in 2011-2018, prior to COVID-19. Repertoires were generated with immunoSEQ multiplex PCR, while TCRdb's copy carries only in-frame clones and drops some. The table includes some 65,000 clones, about 89% detected once. The sample comprised memory CD4+ T cells from PBMCs. These receptors were taken from a human donor in good health.

The rearrangement joins TRBV4-1 to TRBJ2-1, with D tentatively TRBD1 or TRBD2 (7 bases each). This CDR3 has 16 residues. Per the germline V gene, CDR1 is MGHRA and CDR2 is YSYEKL. Trimming pared 4 bases from V and 0 bases from J, leaving 13 bases between. The CDR3 DNA sequence: TGCGCCAGCAGCCCGCAGGGGGGGGGCTCCTACAATGAGCAGTTCTTC. Its protein is CASSPQGGGSYNEQFF.

Of note for this clone: The junction differs from germline at one of its ends, possibly a read error. The chain uses TRBV7-7 and TRBJ2-3; 8 bases fit TRBD2. The CDR3 is 16 amino acids. Germline CDR1 is SSHAT and CDR2 is FNYEAQ (reference sequence). The CDR3 DNA sequence: TGTGCTAGCAACTTAAAAAGCGGGAGATGGGCAGATACGCAGTATTTT. This encodes CASNLKSGRWADTQYF.

V is TRBV5-1 and J is TRBJ1-1; maybe TRBD1 (6 bases). Trimming cost V 0 bases and J 11 bases, with 11 bases left between them. The CDR3 is 12 amino acids. CDR1 is SGHRS, CDR2 YFSETQ, per germline. The CDR3 is CASSLGDTIAFF. The DNA of the CDR3 is TGCGCCAGCAGCTTGGGGGACACAATTGCTTTCTTT.

CDR3 coding DNA: TGCGCCAGCAGCTGGGCTAGCGGGGAAACAGGCCACCGGTACTTC. Translated: CASSWASGETGHRYF. This rearrangement joins TRBV5-1 to TRBJ2-5, with 9 bases that match TRBD2. Germline CDR1 and CDR2: SGHRS and YFSETQ. CDR3 length: 15 amino acids. Trimming removed 3 bases from V and 13 bases from J; junction bases left unmatched: 16.

The chain uses TRBV5-1 and TRBJ1-4; a weak D match, TRBD1 (6 bases). The CDR3 runs to 14 residues. Germline CDR1 reads SGHRS; CDR2 reads YFSETQ. V was cut by 4 bases and J by 4 bases, with 11 bases left in between. CDR3 sequence: CASSAGDFNEKLFF. The CDR3 DNA sequence: TGCGCCAGCAGCGCAGGGGACTTTAATGAAAAACTGTTTTTT.

The chain employs TRBV5-5 and TRBJ1-6, with 10 bases lining up with TRBD1. The germline gives CDR1 SGHKS, CDR2 YYEKEE (reference sequence). With V trimmed by 2 bases and J by 10 bases, 3 bases remained unmatched. The CDR3 length is 14 residues. The CDR3 sequence: CASSFGDRGSPLHF. The CDR3 DNA reads as TGTGCCAGCAGCTTTGGGGACAGGGGATCACCCCTCCACTTT.

V gene TRBV9 combines with J gene TRBJ2-5; D might be TRBD1 (6 bases). V was shortened by 0 bases and J by 5 bases, with 11 bases between the two germline ends. The CDR3 covers 14 residues. CDR1 SGDLS and CDR2 YYNGEE come from the germline V gene. The CDR3 DNA sequence: TGTGCCAGCAGCGTAGGCGTGGGGGCCGAGACCCAGTACTTC. Its translation is CASSVGVGAETQYF. The full variable domain, completed using reference TRBV9 and TRBJ2-5, is DSGVTQTPKHLITATGQRVTLRCSPRSGDLSVYWYQQSLDQGLQFLIQYYNGEERAKGNILERFSAQQFPDLHSELNLSSLELGDSALYFCASSVGVGAETQYFGPGTRLLVL.

V is TRBV24-1 and J is TRBJ2-3; D is uncertain. CDR1 is KGHDR and CDR2 is SFDVKD in the germline V gene. This CDR3 is built from 13 residues. V shed 5 bases and J shed 7 bases, with 12 bases lying between them. The CDR3 DNA sequence: TGTGCCACCAGTGCTCTGGACGGATATACGCAGTATTTT. This encodes CATSALDGYTQYF.

This clone has more than one count but fewer than ten. The chain recombines TRBV19 with TRBJ1-1; maybe TRBD1 (6 bases). V gave up 4 bases and J gave up 5 bases, with 11 bases separating them. The CDR3 covers 13 residues. Per the germline V gene, CDR1 is LNHDA and CDR2 is SQIVND (reference sequence). The CDR3, as DNA: TGTGCCAGTAGTACTGGGGGCAGGACTGAAGCTTTCTTT. This gives the protein CASSTGGRTEAFF.

This clone showed up just a few times. This chain uses TRBV5-1 with TRBJ1-2; no reliable D call. The V and J ends lost 2 bases and 4 bases respectively, with 12 bases between them. This CDR3 contains 14 residues. Germline V gene sequence: CDR1 SGHRS, CDR2 YFSETQ. In DNA form, the CDR3 reads TGCGCCAGCAGCTTTGGGGAAGGAGGCTATGGCTACACCTTC. Its protein product is CASSFGEGGYGYTF.

The gene calls are TRBV28 and TRBJ2-3; no firm D call. The CDR3 has 14 amino acids. The V end lost 7 bases, the J end lost 7 bases, and 18 bases lay between the germline ends. Germline assignment: CDR1 MDHEN and CDR2 SYDVKM. The CDR3 nucleotides read TGTGCCAGCAACCTGGGTGTTTGGGGAAATACGCAGTATTTT. Encoded protein: CASNLGVWGNTQYF.

This chain uses TRBV28 with TRBJ1-2, with TRBD1 as a possible D gene (5 bases). CDR1 is MDHEN and CDR2 is SYDVKM in the germline V gene. The V end lost 5 bases, the J end lost 1 base, and 11 bases lay between the germline ends. The CDR3 consists of 14 residues. The CDR3 sequence: CASSIPTDNYGYTF. CDR3 coding DNA: TGTGCCAGCAGTATTCCGACAGATAACTATGGCTACACCTTC.

The chain is built from TRBV9 and TRBJ2-3; 9 nucleotides line up with TRBD2. Germline-derived CDR1 and CDR2 are SGDLS and YYNGEE. This CDR3 is 15 amino acids long. V gave up 4 bases and J gave up 7 bases; unmatched junction bases: 10. CDR3 bases: TGTGCCAGCAGCCCAGAGGCGGGGGGGCCATATACGCAGTATTTT. This codes for CASSPEAGGPYTQYF.

J is TRBJ2-3 and V is TRBV6-5, with unresolved D. The germline V gene has CDR1 MNHEY and CDR2 SVGAGI. The CDR3 contains 15 residues. V lost 0 bases and J 2 bases, leaving 9 bases between the germline ends. CDR3 DNA: TGTGCCAGCAGTTACTCGAGGCCAGACACAGATACGCAGTATTTT. Its translation is CASSYSRPDTDTQYF.

This clone was seen only once. The chain carries TRBV30 and TRBJ1-5; D uncertain. V was pared by 3 bases and J by 2 bases, with 5 bases between. This CDR3 spans 12 amino acids. Germline V gene sequence: CDR1 GTSNPN, CDR2 SVGIG (reference sequence). In DNA form, the CDR3 reads TGTGCCTGGAGCCCGGGCAATCAGCCCCAGCATTTT. Its protein product is CAWSPGNQPQHF.

This clone has just a few counts. The J gene is TRBJ2-7, the V gene TRBV19, with 8 bases that match TRBD2. Trimming removed 11 bases from V and 2 bases from J; junction bases left unmatched: 8. CDR3 length equals 13 residues. Germline CDR1 and CDR2: LNHDA and SQIVND (reference sequence). The DNA of the CDR3 is TGTGCCTCCACGGGAGGGGAACCCTACGAGCAGTACTTC. Translating it yields CASTGGEPYEQYF.

The chain links TRBV7-9 to TRBJ1-6; D is unclear. Trimming took off 2 bases at V and 6 bases at J, with 11 bases between the two ends. The germline CDR1 and CDR2 sequences are SEHNR and FQNEAQ (reference sequence). CDR3 size: 15 residues. Here the CDR3 DNA reads TGTGCCAGCAGCTTAACTTCTTCTGGTAATTCACCCCTCCACTTT. Translated: CASSLTSSGNSPLHF.

V usage is TRBV5-6 and J usage is TRBJ2-5, with TRBD2 as a possible D gene (5 bases). From germline, CDR1 is SGHDT and CDR2 YYEEEE. The CDR3 length is 13 residues. Trimming removed 1 base from V and 5 bases from J, with 9 bases in between. The chain's CDR3 is CASSLRELETQYF. CDR3 sequence (DNA): TGTGCCAGCAGCTTGAGGGAGTTGGAGACCCAGTACTTC.

The chain is built from TRBV3-1 (or the pseudogene TRBV3-2) and TRBJ1-1; 7 nucleotides match TRBD1. The CDR3 has 14 residues. V gave up 5 bases and J gave up 4 bases; unmatched junction bases: 7. Per the germline V gene, CDR1 is LGHDT and CDR2 is YNNKEL (reference sequence). The CDR3 sequence is CASSSSDRVTEAFF. CDR3 DNA sequence: TGTGCCAGCAGCTCGTCAGACAGGGTCACTGAAGCTTTCTTT.

The chain couples TRBV10-3 to TRBJ1-5; D is ambiguous. CDR1 is ENHRY and CDR2 is SYGVKD in the germline V gene. V lost 2 bases and J lost 4, with 12 bases in between. CDR3 size: 15 residues. The CDR3 loop is CAISESGRQNQPQHF. CDR3 DNA sequence: TGTGCCATCAGTGAGAGCGGACGGCAGAATCAGCCCCAGCATTTT.

This chain connects TRBV5-6 to TRBJ1-5; D ambiguous. V lost 0 bases and J lost 1, with 11 bases in between. Germline V gene lookup returns CDR1 SGHDT and CDR2 YYEEEE. The CDR3 contains 16 residues. The CDR3 DNA is TGTGCCAGCAGCTTGGACGGGGAAGGGAGCAATCAGCCCCAGCATTTT. Encoded protein: CASSLDGEGSNQPQHF.

The chain uses TRBV14 and TRBJ2-3; TRBD2 matches 7 bases. Trimming took 4 bases from V and 0 from J; bases not matched to a gene: 7. The CDR3 runs 16 residues. Germline-derived CDR1 and CDR2 are SGHDN and FVKESK. This CDR3 reads CASSPPGRASTDTQYF. As DNA, the CDR3 is TGTGCCAGCAGCCCCCCGGGGAGGGCTAGCACAGATACGCAGTATTTT.

This chain connects TRBV19 to TRBJ1-1, with D possibly matching TRBD1 (6 bases). Trimming stripped 6 bases from V and 4 bases from J, with 15 bases between. CDR1 is LNHDA and CDR2 is SQIVND in the germline V gene (reference sequence). CDR3 size: 14 residues. The chain's CDR3 is CASSKQGVGTEAFF. The CDR3 DNA reads TGTGCCAGTAGCAAACAGGGAGTCGGCACTGAAGCTTTCTTT.

The V gene is TRBV9, the J gene TRBJ2-3; D gene unclear. The CDR3 length is 12 residues. Trimming pared 2 bases from V and 0 bases from J, leaving 1 base between. Germline CDR1 reads SGDLS; CDR2 reads YYNGEE. As DNA, the CDR3 is TGTGCCAGCAGCGTTAGCACAGATACGCAGTATTTT. This codes for CASSVSTDTQYF.

The chain is built from TRBV30 and TRBJ1-1; D uncertain. The CDR3 consists of 13 residues. Germline V lookup: CDR1 GTSNPN, CDR2 SVGIG (reference sequence). The V end was cut by 2 bases, the J end by 5 bases, with 12 bases between. Written as DNA, the CDR3 is TGTGCCTGGAGTAAGGGAGGTCAAACTGAAGCTTTCTTT. Protein sequence: CAWSKGGQTEAFF. The full variable domain, with the rest looked up from reference TRBV30 and TRBJ1-1, is SQTIHQWPATLVQPVGSPLSLECTVEGTSNPNLYWYRQAAGRGLQLLFYSVGIGQISSEVPQNLSASRPQDRQFILSSKKLLLSDSGFYLCAWSKGGQTEAFFGQGTRLTVV.

This chain links TRBV14 with TRBJ1-2; 7 nucleotides match TRBD1. This CDR3 is built from 17 residues. The germline V gene encodes CDR1 SGHDN and CDR2 FVKESK. Trimming at V came to 4 bases and at J to 4 bases, leaving 15 bases not matched to a gene. DNA of the CDR3: TGTGCCAGCAGCCGCCCCGGGACAGCAGTTTTCGGCTATGGCTACACCTTC. This translates into CASSRPGTAVFGYGYTF.

The chain recombines TRBV6-5 with TRBJ2-2, with unresolved D. In germline, CDR1 is MNHEY, CDR2 SVGAGI. The CDR3 has 13 amino acids. The V end was cut by 10 bases, the J end by 2 bases, with 11 bases between. CDR3 sequence: CATPDSNTGELFF. CDR3 DNA sequence: TGTGCCACCCCGGATTCTAACACCGGGGAGCTGTTTTTT.

The chain employs TRBV5-4 and TRBJ2-3; D remains unclear. V shed 0 bases and J shed 6 bases, with 2 bases lying between them. The CDR3 runs 11 residues. Germline V gene data show CDR1 as SGHNT and CDR2 as YYREEE (reference sequence). The CDR3 DNA reads TGTGCCAGCAGCTTGGGGGATACGCAGTATTTT. Translation: CASSLGDTQYF.